This record concerns one T cell receptor beta chain sequence. What it recognizes is unknown. The data belong to a study of CD8 T cells in Susac syndrome. The sequenced target, TCR beta, came from blood CD8+ and CD4+ T cells. V lost 1 base, J lost 6 bases, and 16 bases lay in between. CDR1 is SGHNT, CDR2 YYREEE, per germline (reference sequence). This CDR3 spans 15 amino acids. About 0.5 to 1 ug RNA was reverse transcribed with random hexamers. TCRdb re-called the immunoSEQ multiplex PCR reads through MiXCR, storing one row per CDR3 protein. The sample records roughly 200,000 distinct CDR3 sequences, over 90% being singletons. Broader study findings: The CD4+ T cell repertoires, which came from Susac syndrome patients, showed no sign of clonal expansion.

Sequenced material: CD4+ T cells from PBMCs. This clonotype originated in a human donor with Susac syndrome. The chain uses TRBV5-4 and TRBJ1-1; a possible D gene is TRBD1 (5 bases). The CDR3 bases are TGTGCCAGCAGCTTGAAGTTAGAGGGGCGGTCTGAAGCTTTCTTT. Protein: CASSLKLEGRSEAFF.